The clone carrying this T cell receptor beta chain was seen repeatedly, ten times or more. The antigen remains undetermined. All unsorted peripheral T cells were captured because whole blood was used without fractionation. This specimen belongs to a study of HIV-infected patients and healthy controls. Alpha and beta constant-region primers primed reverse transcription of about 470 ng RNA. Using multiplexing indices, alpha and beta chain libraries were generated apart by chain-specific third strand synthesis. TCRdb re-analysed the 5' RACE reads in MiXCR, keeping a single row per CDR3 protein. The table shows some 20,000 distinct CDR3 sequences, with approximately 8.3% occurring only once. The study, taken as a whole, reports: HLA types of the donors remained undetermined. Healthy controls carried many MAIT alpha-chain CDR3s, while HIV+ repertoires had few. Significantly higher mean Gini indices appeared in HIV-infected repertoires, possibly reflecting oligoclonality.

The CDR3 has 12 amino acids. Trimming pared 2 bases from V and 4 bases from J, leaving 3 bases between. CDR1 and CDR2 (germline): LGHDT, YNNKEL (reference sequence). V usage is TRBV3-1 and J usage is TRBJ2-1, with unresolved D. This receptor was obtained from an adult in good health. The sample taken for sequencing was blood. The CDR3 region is CASSQQYNEQFF. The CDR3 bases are TGTGCCAGCAGCCAACAGTACAATGAGCAGTTCTTC.